The subject of this entry is one T cell receptor (beta chain). As yet, its antigen is unknown. Sequence data for DNA of cultured CD4+ T cells were generated by the Oncomine TCR Beta short-read assay. TCRdb passed the PCR reads through MiXCR, listing each CDR3 protein once. This table holds over 14,000 distinct CDR3 sequences, approximately 48% found once. This record comes from a study of vaccination and CD4 T cells after COVID-19. The treatment was: approximately nine-day PBMC culture with coronavirus spike peptide pools or control peptides (ViraFEST assay). Study results and limitations: In convalescent patients, a median approximately 90% of reactive clones appeared only post-vaccination.

The CDR3 loop spans 16 amino acids. Germline lookup yields CDR1 SGHTA and CDR2 FQGTGA. V dropped 3 bases and J dropped 8; count of bases not matched to a gene: 12. This receptor was identified in a human donor who had recovered from COVID-19. Source material: CD4+ T cells from blood, cultured in vitro. This chain uses TRBV7-3 with TRBJ2-1, with TRBD2 matching 8 bases. In DNA form, the CDR3 reads TGTGCCAGCAGCTTTAACGGGGGGGGGGATAGCTATGAGCAGTTCTTC. Translating gives CASSFNGGGDSYEQFF.